These 19 T cell receptor beta chains share one sample of origin, sequenced in a study of T cell responses to AZD1222 COVID-19 vaccine. The assay was immunoSEQ multiplex PCR, and TCRdb's table has in-frame clones only and misses some. The sample records 65,000 to 75,000 clones, 88% being singletons. The specimen comprised peripheral blood, sampled 28 days after the second dose of the MenACWY control vaccine. These receptors originate from an adult who received the MenACWY meningococcal vaccine as a control.

V and J are TRBV5-1 and TRBJ1-2, with 7 bases lining up with TRBD1. The CDR3 sequence is 14 residues long. Germline V gene data show CDR1 as SGHRS and CDR2 as YFSETQ. J gave up 4 bases and V 0 bases, and 3 bases lay outside the gene matches. The CDR3 nucleotides are TGCGCCAGCAGCTTGGGACAGGGTGGCTATGGCTACACCTTC. Protein sequence: CASSLGQGGYGYTF.

The chain combines TRBV11-2 with TRBJ1-1, with unresolved D. Looked up from germline, CDR1 is SGHAT and CDR2 is FQNNGV. The CDR3 loop spans 12 amino acids. Trimming removed 5 bases at V and 1 base at J, with 5 bases between. In DNA, the CDR3 is TGTGCCAGCAGCCGGACGAACACTGAAGCTTTCTTT. It is translated as CASSRTNTEAFF.

CDR3 DNA: TGTGCCAGCAGTCCCCACGGTGGTTCTGAGCAGTTCTTC. This sequence encodes CASSPHGGSEQFF. The chain recombines TRBV28 with TRBJ2-1; D uncertain. V was pared by 5 bases and J by 9 bases, with 14 bases between. The CDR3 totals 13 residues. Germline loops: CDR1 MDHEN, CDR2 SYDVKM.

The gene calls are TRBV6-5 and TRBJ1-5; D is unresolved. Trimming shortened V by 7 bases and J by 6 bases, and 19 bases separated the two germline ends. CDR1 is MNHEY, CDR2 SVGAGI, per germline. The CDR3 has 15 amino acids. CDR3 sequence reads: CASTDPYAPGQPQHF. The CDR3 DNA reads TGTGCCAGCACCGACCCCTATGCACCCGGTCAGCCCCAGCATTTT.

The genes are TRBV19 and TRBJ2-7, with D hard to call. The CDR3 is 14 amino acids. Trimming stripped 3 bases from V and 4 bases from J, with 13 bases between. Looked up from germline, CDR1 is LNHDA and CDR2 is SQIVND (reference sequence). The CDR3 protein is CASSILIPRYEQYF. CDR3 coding DNA: TGTGCCAGTAGTATCCTGATCCCTAGGTACGAGCAGTACTTC.

This clone was counted a few times. The chain combines TRBV10-2 with TRBJ1-2; tentative D call: TRBD1 (6 bases). The V gene lost 11 bases and the J gene lost 4 bases, with 14 bases spanning the gap. This CDR3 comprises 12 residues. Germline CDR1 reads WSHSY; CDR2 reads SAAADI. The CDR3 DNA sequence: TGCGCCGCACGTCAGGGGATCTATGGCTACACCTTC. Its protein is CAARQGIYGYTF.

This clone showed up just once. J is TRBJ2-2 and V is TRBV6-5; 9 positions agree with TRBD1. J gave up 4 bases and V 6 bases, and 6 bases lay outside the gene matches. Per germline, CDR1 MNHEY and CDR2 SVGAGI. This CDR3 region has 15 residues. Written as DNA, the CDR3 is TGTGCCAGCAGGATCGGACAGGGGTTCACCGGGGAGCTGTTTTTT. Protein product: CASRIGQGFTGELFF.

Comment on this clone: The sample contains more than one DNA sequence encoding this CDR3. The chain couples TRBV19 to TRBJ1-1; 7 bases agree with TRBD1. J was trimmed by 0 bases and V by 4 bases; bases with no gene match: 2. CDR1 and CDR2 (germline): LNHDA, SQIVND (reference sequence). This CDR3 spans 14 amino acids. For the CDR3, the DNA is TGTGCCAGTAGTACTCAGGGGGTGAACACTGAAGCTTTCTTT. Translating gives CASSTQGVNTEAFF.

This chain joins TRBV9 and TRBJ2-7, with 15 bases identical to TRBD2. CDR3 length: 15 amino acids. V lost 2 bases and J lost 7; bases outside the gene matches: 4. Per the germline V gene, CDR1 is SGDLS and CDR2 is YYNGEE. The CDR3 DNA follows: TGTGCCAGCAGCGTGGGACTAGCGGGAGGAGGAGAGCAGTACTTC. It codes for CASSVGLAGGGEQYF. The full variable domain, rest sourced from reference TRBV9 and TRBJ2-7, is DSGVTQTPKHLITATGQRVTLRCSPRSGDLSVYWYQQSLDQGLQFLIQYYNGEERAKGNILERFSAQQFPDLHSELNLSSLELGDSALYFCASSVGLAGGGEQYFGPGTRLTVT.

The J gene is TRBJ2-2, the V gene TRBV18, with 10 bases lining up with TRBD1. V lost 4 bases, J lost 2 bases, and 4 bases stayed unmatched. The CDR3 totals 16 residues. Germline CDR1 and CDR2: KGHSH and LQKENI. The CDR3 spells CASSQRQGANTGELFF. CDR3 DNA: TGTGCCAGCTCACAGCGACAGGGGGCCAACACCGGGGAGCTGTTTTTT.

This chain joins TRBV6-1 and TRBJ2-2, with TRBD1 as a possible D gene (6 bases). Germline CDR1 and CDR2: MNHNS and SASEGT. CDR3 size: 17 residues. V dropped 0 bases and J dropped 0 bases, with 11 bases sitting between them. The CDR3 DNA follows: TGTGCCAGCAGTGAAGCGCCCGACAGGACGAACACCGGGGAGCTGTTTTTT. Translated: CASSEAPDRTNTGELFF.

The chain recombines TRBV10-1 with TRBJ2-5, with unresolved D. This CDR3 spans 13 amino acids. CDR1 is WNHNN and CDR2 is SYGVQD in the germline V gene (reference sequence). V dropped 4 bases and J dropped 1 base, with 7 bases sitting between them. The CDR3 sequence is CASSASSQETQYF. CDR3 DNA sequence: TGCGCCAGCAGTGCGTCTAGCCAAGAGACCCAGTACTTC.

The chain links TRBV15 to TRBJ2-3; D gene unclear. The germline gives CDR1 LNHNV, CDR2 YYDKDF (reference sequence). The V end was cut by 4 bases, the J end by 4 bases, with 9 bases between. The CDR3 is made up of 13 amino acids. In DNA, the CDR3 is TGTGCCACCAGCACCTCACCTCCAGATACGCAGTATTTT. It is translated as CATSTSPPDTQYF. Variable domain in full (rest from reference TRBV15 and TRBJ2-3): DAMVIQNPRYQVTQFGKPVTLSCSQTLNHNVMYWYQQKSSQAPKLLFHYYDKDFNNEADTPDNFQSRRPNTSFCFLDIRSPGLGDTAMYLCATSTSPPDTQYFGPGTRLTVL.

This clone showed up just once. The V and J genes are TRBV5-6 and TRBJ2-1; D not certain. Germline V gene data show CDR1 as SGHDT and CDR2 as YYEEEE. This CDR3 has 16 residues. Trimming removed 2 bases at V and 0 bases at J, with 12 bases between. The CDR3 is CASSFAAGRSYNEQFF. The DNA of the CDR3 is TGTGCCAGCAGCTTTGCGGCCGGTCGCTCCTACAATGAGCAGTTCTTC.

The CDR3 loop reads CAISEQGYDGYTF. CDR3 coding DNA: TGTGCCATCAGTGAACAAGGGTATGATGGCTACACCTTC. The chain couples TRBV10-3 to TRBJ1-2; no clear D gene. Trimming took off 3 bases at V and 6 bases at J, with 11 bases between the two ends. CDR3 length: 13 amino acids. The V gene's germline CDR1 is ENHRY and CDR2 SYGVKD.

This clone is large by share. The V gene is TRBV24-1, the J gene TRBJ2-2; TRBD1 matches at 10 bases. The trim removed 3 bases at V and 5 bases at J, leaving 8 bases unmatched. The V gene's germline CDR1 is KGHDR and CDR2 SFDVKD. The CDR3 consists of 17 residues. The CDR3 loop is CATSDLGQGVGTGELFF. In nucleotides, the CDR3 is TGTGCCACCAGTGATCTCGGACAGGGGGTAGGGACCGGGGAGCTGTTTTTT.

The gene calls are TRBV5-1 and TRBJ1-4; 9 bases are shared with TRBD1. CDR1 and CDR2 (germline): SGHRS, YFSETQ. The CDR3 is 17 amino acids. V gave up 3 bases and J gave up 3 bases; unmatched junction bases: 9. CDR3 region: CASSWATGGASNEKLFF. For the CDR3, the DNA is TGCGCCAGCAGCTGGGCCACAGGGGGCGCGTCTAATGAAAAACTGTTTTTT. Drawing the rest from reference TRBV5-1 and TRBJ1-4, the complete variable domain is KAGVTQTPRYLIKTRGQQVTLSCSPISGHRSVSWYQQTPGQGLQFLFEYFSETQRNKGNFPGRFSGRQFSNSRSEMNVSTLELGDSALYLCASSWATGGASNEKLFFGSGTQLSVL.

The chain recombines TRBV5-1 with TRBJ2-7; TRBD2 might be the D (5 bases). V was shortened by 0 bases and J by 5 bases, with 9 bases between the two germline ends. The CDR3 has 13 amino acids. The germline V gene has CDR1 SGHRS and CDR2 YFSETQ. CDR3 DNA sequence: TGCGCCAGCAGCTTGGTCGGGATACACGAGCAGTACTTC. Residues: CASSLVGIHEQYF.

The rearrangement joins TRBV10-3 to TRBJ2-1; 12 nucleotides line up with TRBD2. CDR3 size: 16 residues. J gave up 8 bases and V 2 bases, and 7 bases lay outside the gene matches. CDR1 and CDR2 (germline): ENHRY, SYGVKD. CDR3 protein: CAISERGLAGRHEQFF. The CDR3 DNA reads as TGTGCCATCAGTGAGAGAGGACTAGCGGGGAGACATGAGCAGTTCTTC.